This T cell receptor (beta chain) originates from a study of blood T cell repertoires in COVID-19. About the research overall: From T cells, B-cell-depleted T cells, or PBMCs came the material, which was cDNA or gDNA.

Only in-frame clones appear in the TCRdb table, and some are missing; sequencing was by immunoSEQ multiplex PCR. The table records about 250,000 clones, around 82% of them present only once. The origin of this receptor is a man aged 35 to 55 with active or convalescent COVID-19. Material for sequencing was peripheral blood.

The CDR3 nucleotides are TGTGCCAGCAGCTCCCAGGGACAGGTCTATGGCTACACCTTC. Translating it yields CASSSQGQVYGYTF. The V call is TRBV13, the J call TRBJ1-2, with TRBD1 identical over 8 bases. Losses at the gene ends were 4 bases for V and 4 bases for J; bases not matched to a gene: 5. The CDR3 contains 14 residues. Germline CDR1 is PRHDT and CDR2 is FYEKMQ (reference sequence).